The clone carrying this T cell receptor (beta chain) was observed a handful of times. With 60 Vbeta and 13 Jbeta primers, the PCR was carried out. Sequencing used immunoSEQ multiplex PCR; TCRdb keeps in-frame clones, though not all of them. Altogether 90,000 to 150,000 clones are present, approximately 15% being singletons, with the ten largest covering under 2.5%. V was pared by 5 bases and J by 2 bases, with 19 bases between. Per the germline V gene, CDR1 is SEHNR and CDR2 is FQNEAQ (reference sequence). The CDR3 loop spans 16 amino acids. These data are taken from a study of cytomegalovirus exposure and HLA in healthy donors.

The V and J genes are TRBV7-9 and TRBJ2-7; no definite D call. This clonotype was sampled from a young woman in good health and CMV-seronegative. Material for sequencing was PBMCs. The CDR3 region is CASSISPRLTPYEQYF. CDR3 bases: TGTGCCAGCAGCATATCGCCCAGACTTACTCCCTACGAGCAGTACTTC.